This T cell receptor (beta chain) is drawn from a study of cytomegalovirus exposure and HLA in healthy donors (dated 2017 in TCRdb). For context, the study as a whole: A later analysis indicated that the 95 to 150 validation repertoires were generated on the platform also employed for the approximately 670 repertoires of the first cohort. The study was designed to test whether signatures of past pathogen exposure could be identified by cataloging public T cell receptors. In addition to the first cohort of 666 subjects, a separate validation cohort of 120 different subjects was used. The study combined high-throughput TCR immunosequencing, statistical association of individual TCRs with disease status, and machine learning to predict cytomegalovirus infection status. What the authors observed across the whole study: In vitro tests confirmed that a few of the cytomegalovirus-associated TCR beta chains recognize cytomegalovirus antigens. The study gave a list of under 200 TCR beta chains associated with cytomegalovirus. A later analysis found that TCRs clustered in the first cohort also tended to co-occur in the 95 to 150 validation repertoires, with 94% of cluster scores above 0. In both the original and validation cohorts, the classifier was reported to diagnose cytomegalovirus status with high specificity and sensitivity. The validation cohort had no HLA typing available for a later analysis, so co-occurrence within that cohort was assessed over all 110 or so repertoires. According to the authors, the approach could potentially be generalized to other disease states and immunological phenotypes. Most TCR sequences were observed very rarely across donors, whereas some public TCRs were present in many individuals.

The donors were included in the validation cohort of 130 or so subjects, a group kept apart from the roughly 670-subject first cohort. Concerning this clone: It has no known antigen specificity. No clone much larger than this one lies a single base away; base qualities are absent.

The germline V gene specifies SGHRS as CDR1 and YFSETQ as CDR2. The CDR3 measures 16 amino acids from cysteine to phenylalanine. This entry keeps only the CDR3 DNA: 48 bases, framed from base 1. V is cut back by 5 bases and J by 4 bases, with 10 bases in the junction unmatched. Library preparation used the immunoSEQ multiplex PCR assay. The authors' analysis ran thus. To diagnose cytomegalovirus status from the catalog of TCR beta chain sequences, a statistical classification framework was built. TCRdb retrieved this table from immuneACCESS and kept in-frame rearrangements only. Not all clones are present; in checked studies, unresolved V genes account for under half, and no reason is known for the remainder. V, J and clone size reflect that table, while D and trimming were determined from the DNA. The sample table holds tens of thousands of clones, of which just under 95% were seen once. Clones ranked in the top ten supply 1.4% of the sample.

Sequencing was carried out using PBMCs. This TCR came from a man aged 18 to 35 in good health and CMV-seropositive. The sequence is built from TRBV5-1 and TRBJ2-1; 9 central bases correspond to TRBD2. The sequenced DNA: TGCGCCAGCAGACCTGGGGGACTAGCCTCTTACAATGAGCAGTTCTTC. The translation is CASRPGGLASYNEQFF. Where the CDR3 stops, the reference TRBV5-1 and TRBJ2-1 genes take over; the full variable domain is KAGVTQTPRYLIKTRGQQVTLSCSPISGHRSVSWYQQTPGQGLQFLFEYFSETQRNKGNFPGRFSGRQFSNSRSEMNVSTLELGDSALYLCASRPGGLASYNEQFFGPGTRLTVL.